This TCR beta chain stems from a study of early T cells in non-severe SARS-CoV-2 infection. Attachment of unique molecular identifiers to individual cDNA molecules was performed. TCRdb passed the 5' RACE reads through MiXCR, listing each CDR3 protein once. The table has tens of thousands of distinct CDR3 sequences, approximately 12% seen once; the top ten hold about 3%. Trimming removed 7 bases from V and 7 bases from J, with 11 bases in between. This CDR3 region has 12 residues. CDR1 SNHLY and CDR2 FYNNEI come from the germline V gene. The receptor was isolated from an adult who was a healthcare worker with PCR-confirmed SARS-CoV-2 infection or an uninfected control (not recorded which). The gene calls are TRBV2 and TRBJ1-5; D is unresolved. The material sequenced was whole blood. In nucleotides, the CDR3 is TGTGCCAGCAATTACTTGGGCCAGCCCCAGCATTTT. Protein product: CASNYLGQPQHF.